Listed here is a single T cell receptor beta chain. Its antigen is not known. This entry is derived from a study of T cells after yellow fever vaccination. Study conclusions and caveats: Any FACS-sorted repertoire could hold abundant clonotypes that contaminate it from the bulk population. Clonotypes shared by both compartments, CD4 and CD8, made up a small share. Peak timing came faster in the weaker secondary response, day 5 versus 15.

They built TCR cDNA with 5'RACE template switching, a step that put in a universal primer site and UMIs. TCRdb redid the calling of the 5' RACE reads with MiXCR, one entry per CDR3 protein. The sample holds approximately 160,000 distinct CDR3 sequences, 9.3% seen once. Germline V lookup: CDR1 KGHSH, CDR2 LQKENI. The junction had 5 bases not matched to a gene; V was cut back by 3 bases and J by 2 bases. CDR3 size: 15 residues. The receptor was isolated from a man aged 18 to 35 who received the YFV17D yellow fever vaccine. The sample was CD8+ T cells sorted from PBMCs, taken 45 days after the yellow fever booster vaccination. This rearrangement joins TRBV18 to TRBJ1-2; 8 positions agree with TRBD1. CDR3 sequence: CASSPDGQGNYGYTF. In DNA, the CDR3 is TGTGCCAGCTCACCTGATGGACAGGGAAACTATGGCTACACCTTC. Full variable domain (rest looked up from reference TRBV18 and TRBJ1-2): NAGVMQNPRHLVRRRGQEARLRCSPMKGHSHVYWYRQLPEEGLKFMVYLQKENIIDESGMPKERFSAEFPKEGPSILRIQQVVRGDSAAYFCASSPDGQGNYGYTFGSGTRLTVV.